What follows are 4 T cell receptor beta chains derived from one specimen sequenced in a study of CXCR3-negative and CXCR3-positive naive CD8 T cells (dated by TCRdb to about 2019). The sequencer listed for this sample is NextSeq 550. The Human TCR Profiling Kit (MiLaboratory) was used to make UMI-labeled 5' RACE TRB cDNA libraries. The reads underwent TCRdb reprocessing, giving one record for each CDR3 protein sequence and no DNA. The data table for this sample lists 100,000 to 150,000 distinct CDR3 sequences. The biggest ten clones account for approximately 0.29% of the sample. Sequencing used naive CXCR3- CD8+ T cells from blood. Interpreted using the paper, the cell subset or site label stands for: CD45RO-CCR7+CD27+CD95- naive CD8+ T cells lacking CXCR3 (TNR3-). These receptors came from a human donor in good health. Some clones in this sample may be carry-over from other donors' samples.

This chain links TRBV7-9 with TRBJ2-7; the D call of TRBD1 rests on TCRdb alone, since no DNA is present to check it. CDR1 is SEHNR and CDR2 is FQNEAQ in the germline V gene (reference sequence). This CDR3 has 13 amino acids. CDR3 in amino acids: CASSSRDRDEQYF.

J is TRBJ2-4 and V is TRBV7-9; TCRdb gives TRBD1 as the D gene, but with no DNA this cannot be confirmed. The CDR3 sequence is 18 residues long. The germline V gene encodes CDR1 SEHNR and CDR2 FQNEAQ (reference sequence). The CDR3 reads CASSLAVIAGQGTDIQYF.

The V and J genes are TRBV5-1 and TRBJ2-5; TCRdb's assignment of TRBD2 cannot be checked, as there is no DNA. This CDR3 region has 13 residues. Germline V gene lookup returns CDR1 SGHRS and CDR2 YFSETQ. The CDR3: CASSLWDSETQYF.

The chain carries TRBV5-4 and TRBJ1-1; TCRdb lists TRBD1, though no DNA is available to test this call. CDR3 length: 14 amino acids. Germline values: CDR1 SGHNT, CDR2 YYREEE (reference sequence). The CDR3 spells CASSPDGGGTEAFF. Variable domain in full (rest from reference TRBV5-4 and TRBJ1-1): ETGVTQSPTHLIKTRGQQVTLRCSSQSGHNTVSWYQQALGQGPQFIFQYYREEENGRGNFPPRFSGLQFPNYSSELNVNALELDDSALYLCASSPDGGGTEAFFGQGTRLTVV.